Listed below are T cell receptor beta chains from one sample, sequenced in a study of blood T cell repertoires in COVID-19. Repertoires were generated with immunoSEQ multiplex PCR, while TCRdb's copy carries only in-frame clones and drops some. The sample contains a few hundred thousand clones, around 82% of which appear only once. Source material: peripheral blood. The receptors stem from a woman in her forties or fifties with acute or convalescent COVID-19. Each CDR3 is given with its conserved first and last residue. D genes are given only for firm matches. The size of a clone is reported for some rows only, either as once, few or many, or as a class for expanded clones.

>TRBV7-2|TRBJ2-5|NA|NA
CASSLSGQGETQYF
TGTGCCAGCAGCTTATCGGGGCAGGGGGAGACCCAGTACTTC
>TRBV30|TRBJ1-5|NA|NA
CAWSPAGRANQPQHF
TGTGCCTGGAGCCCAGCGGGCAGGGCCAATCAGCCCCAGCATTTT
>TRBV11-3|TRBJ1-1|NA|NA
CASSLVRRAPGNTEAFF
TGTGCCAGCAGCTTAGTACGCAGGGCCCCAGGGAACACTGAAGCTTTCTTT
>TRBV5-4|TRBJ2-3|TRBD2|NA
CASSLVPSGRAGDTQYF
TGTGCCAGCAGCTTGGTCCCTAGCGGGAGGGCCGGGGATACGCAGTATTTT
>TRBV5-1|TRBJ2-5|TRBD1|NA
CASEGTGGRETQYF
TGCGCCAGTGAAGGGACAGGGGGCCGGGAGACCCAGTACTTC
>TRBV9|TRBJ1-1|NA|NA
CASTPRGIMNTEAFF
TGTGCCAGCACCCCCCGGGGGATCATGAACACTGAAGCTTTCTTT
>TRBV11-2|TRBJ2-5|TRBD1|NA
CASSQNAGGKVTQYF
TGTGCCAGCAGCCAGAACGCAGGGGGCAAGGTGACCCAGTACTTC
>TRBV5-1|TRBJ1-2|TRBD1|once
CASSSRDSTYGYTF
TGCGCCAGCAGCTCCCGGGACAGCACCTATGGCTACACCTTC
>TRBV7-2|TRBJ2-1|NA|NA
CASSLGSQVYNEQFF
TGTGCCAGCAGCTTAGGTTCACAGGTCTACAATGAGCAGTTCTTC
>TRBV12-3/TRBV12-4|TRBJ1-2|TRBD1|NA
CASSPDRAYGYTF
TGTGCCAGCAGCCCGGACAGGGCCTATGGCTACACCTTC
>TRBV21-1|TRBJ2-5|NA|NA
CASSKAGEGRVGGTQYF
TGTGCCAGCAGCAAAGCAGGAGAGGGGAGGGTTGGGGGTACCCAGTACTTC
>TRBV2|TRBJ1-1|NA|few
CASSGTRGSPEAFF
TGTGCCAGCAGTGGAACAAGGGGTTCCCCTGAAGCTTTCTTT
>TRBV7-2|TRBJ2-3|TRBD2|few
CASSFRLAGGYSTDTQYF
TGTGCCAGCAGCTTCCGACTAGCGGGAGGGTATAGCACAGATACGCAGTATTTT
>TRBV5-6|TRBJ1-2|TRBD1|NA
CASSVRGNYGYTF
TGTGCCAGCAGCGTCAGGGGGAACTATGGCTACACCTTC
>TRBV9|TRBJ1-2|TRBD1|NA
CASSPTGNYGYTF
TGTGCCAGCAGCCCGACAGGGAACTATGGCTACACCTTC
>TRBV11-3|TRBJ2-3|TRBD1|NA
CASSTRDSPYTDTQYF
TGTGCCAGCAGCACCCGGGACAGCCCTTACACAGATACGCAGTATTTT
>TRBV5-4|TRBJ1-6|NA|few
CASSLEGQHKYSSYNSPLHF
TGTGCCAGCAGCTTGGAAGGACAACACAAATATAGCTCCTATAATTCACCCCTCCACTTT
>TRBV7-8|TRBJ2-1|TRBD2|NA
CASSLLTSGSVDEQFF
TGTGCCAGCAGCCTACTTACTAGCGGGAGCGTGGATGAGCAGTTCTTC
>TRBV21-1|TRBJ1-1|NA|few
CASSSLGALTEAFF
TGTGCCAGCAGCTCCCTTGGGGCCCTCACTGAAGCTTTCTTT
>TRBV4-3|TRBJ2-7|NA|NA
CASSQEIYREEQYF
TGCGCCAGCAGCCAAGAAATCTATAGAGAGGAGCAGTACTTC
>TRBV5-1|TRBJ1-6|NA|once
CASSLVGQGNSPLHF
TGCGCCAGCAGCTTGGTAGGGCAGGGTAATTCACCCCTCCACTTT
>TRBV4-1|TRBJ2-5|TRBD1|NA
CASSHLQGTGETQYF
TGCGCCAGCAGCCATTTACAGGGGACCGGGGAGACCCAGTACTTC
>TRBV30|TRBJ1-1|NA|few
CAWSVRGSNTEAFF
TGTGCCTGGAGTGTACGAGGGTCGAACACTGAAGCTTTCTTT
>TRBV6-2/TRBV6-3|TRBJ1-5|TRBD1|NA
CASSYDRGKQSNQPQHF
TGTGCCAGCAGTTACGACAGGGGAAAGCAAAGCAATCAGCCCCAGCATTTT
>TRBV30|TRBJ1-3|NA|NA
CALEESRGNTIYF
TGTGCCTTAGAGGAGAGTCGAGGAAACACCATATATTTT
>TRBV5-1|TRBJ1-3|TRBD1|NA
CASSLGQGARNTIYF
TGCGCCAGCAGCTTGGGACAGGGGGCAAGAAACACCATATATTTT
>TRBV2|TRBJ1-1|TRBD1|NA
CASRYQGVAEAFF
TGTGCCAGCAGGTATCAGGGGGTCGCTGAAGCTTTCTTT
>TRBV18|TRBJ1-1|TRBD1|few
CASSLGTGRNTEAFF
TGTGCCAGCTCACTTGGGACAGGACGGAACACTGAAGCTTTCTTT
>TRBV29-1|TRBJ2-3|NA|NA
CSYEGGISTDTQYF
TGCAGCTATGAAGGCGGCATTAGCACAGATACGCAGTATTTT
>TRBV7-9|TRBJ1-1|NA|NA
CASRIQGESTEAFF
TGTGCCAGCAGGATACAGGGTGAGAGTACTGAAGCTTTCTTT
>TRBV18|TRBJ1-2|NA|NA
CASSPGDGSPNTF
TGTGCCAGCTCACCAGGAGACGGCTCTCCCAACACCTTC
>TRBV7-3|TRBJ1-2|TRBD1|NA
CASSLTAGQPYGYTF
TGTGCCAGCAGCTTAACTGCGGGACAGCCCTATGGCTACACCTTC
>TRBV28|TRBJ2-3|TRBD2|NA
CASSFHSGGASDTQYF
TGTGCCAGCAGTTTCCATAGCGGGGGGGCCTCAGATACGCAGTATTTT
>TRBV7-2|TRBJ2-7|TRBD2|NA
CASSLSGTPEEQYF
TGTGCCAGCAGCTTAAGCGGGACTCCGGAGGAGCAGTACTTC
>TRBV29-1|TRBJ2-1|TRBD2|NA
CSVGLAGVEQFF
TGCAGCGTTGGGCTAGCGGGAGTTGAGCAGTTCTTC
>TRBV21-1|TRBJ1-1|NA|NA
CASSTTHRNTEAFF
TGTGCCAGCAGCACTACCCACAGGAACACTGAAGCTTTCTTT
>TRBV29-1|TRBJ2-5|TRBD2|NA
CSVEGLAGQETQYF
TGCAGCGTTGAGGGGCTAGCGGGTCAAGAGACCCAGTACTTC
>TRBV7-9|TRBJ2-3|NA|NA
CASSSPSFSGDTQYF
TGTGCCAGCAGCTCCCCTAGTTTTAGTGGAGATACGCAGTATTTT
>TRBV7-2|TRBJ2-2|TRBD1|NA
CASSLRSRGHGELFF
TGTGCCAGCAGCTTGAGGTCCAGGGGGCACGGGGAGCTGTTTTTT
>TRBV30|TRBJ2-2|NA|NA
CAWTNTGELFF
TGTGCCTGGACTAACACCGGGGAGCTGTTTTTT
>TRBV19|TRBJ2-1|TRBD1|NA
CASSITGQGSYNEQFF
TGTGCCAGTAGTATTACGGGACAGGGTTCCTACAATGAGCAGTTCTTC
>TRBV30|TRBJ2-2|NA|NA
CATQVPTGELFF
TGTGCCACTCAAGTCCCGACCGGGGAGCTGTTTTTT
>TRBV19|TRBJ1-3|NA|few
CASGQSSGNTIYF
TGTGCCAGCGGACAGTCATCTGGAAACACCATATATTTT
>TRBV5-4|TRBJ2-2|NA|NA
CASSLRREPPGELFF
TGTGCCAGCAGCTTGCGACGGGAGCCCCCCGGGGAGCTGTTTTTT
>TRBV5-4|TRBJ2-3|NA|few
CASSLAGVGPGADTQYF
TGTGCCAGCAGCTTGGCCGGGGTAGGCCCTGGCGCAGATACGCAGTATTTT
>TRBV30|TRBJ2-5|TRBD2|once
CAWRLAGGTGTQYF
TGTGCCTGGAGACTAGCGGGGGGTACTGGGACCCAGTACTTC